This TCR beta chain was captured in a study of technical replicates of blood from a handful of donors. The assay was immunoSEQ multiplex PCR, and TCRdb's table has in-frame clones only and misses some. Among 53,000 or so clones listed, just over 90% were seen once. V shed 1 base and J shed 3 bases, with 10 bases lying between them. This CDR3 is built from 14 residues. The germline CDR1 and CDR2 sequences are SGHTA and FQGNSA. With regard to this clone: The sample contains more than one DNA sequence encoding this CDR3.

Material for sequencing was PBMCs. The source is a human donor in good health. Some clones in this sample may be carry-over from other donors' samples. The chain carries TRBV7-2 and TRBJ2-7; D may be TRBD2 (5 bases). The DNA of the CDR3 is TGTGCCAGCAGCTTAGTTCCAGGAGGCTACGAGCAGTACTTC. The encoded protein is CASSLVPGGYEQYF.